The 18 T cell receptor beta chains below all came from one sample that was sequenced in a study of T-cell memory formation after mild COVID-19. Using its own MiXCR run on the 5' RACE reads, TCRdb lists one record per CDR3 protein. Among 470,000 or so distinct CDR3 sequences listed, roughly 20% were seen once. The sequenced sample consisted of PBMCs or a T cell subset sorted from them (not recorded which). The receptors stem from an adult woman who had mild COVID-19 (a few samples of this study predate the infection). Cell type and time point are not known.

This clonotype has only a few counts. The rearrangement links TRBV6-6 to TRBJ1-2; 7 nucleotides align to TRBD1. V was clipped by 4 bases and J by 10 bases; unmatched bases: 9. Germline assignment: CDR1 MNHNY and CDR2 SVGAGI (reference sequence). This CDR3 spans 13 amino acids. CDR3: CASSSRGFGYYTF. The DNA for the CDR3 is TGTGCCAGCAGTTCCAGGGGGTTCGGGTACTACACCTTC.

The chain uses TRBV29-1 and TRBJ1-4; D unresolved. The V gene's germline CDR1 is SQVTM and CDR2 ANQGSEA. The CDR3 has 13 amino acids. Trimming shortened V by 1 base and J by 7 bases, and 10 bases separated the two germline ends. CDR3 sequence (DNA): TGCAGCGTTGAAGTAAATCCGGGTGAAAAACTGTTTTTT. Amino acids: CSVEVNPGEKLFF.

The V call is TRBV6-5, the J call TRBJ2-3; 10 nucleotides align to TRBD1. The CDR3 covers 19 residues. CDR1 MNHEY and CDR2 SVGAGI come from the germline V gene. J gave up 4 bases and V 7 bases, and 20 bases lay outside the gene matches. The CDR3 protein is CASTHSRPGQGVKSDTQYF. CDR3 coding DNA: TGTGCCAGCACTCATTCTAGACCCGGACAGGGGGTAAAATCAGATACGCAGTATTTT.

This chain joins TRBV20-1 and TRBJ1-1, with a weak D call TRBD1 (5 bases). The CDR3 runs to 16 residues. Germline V gene data show CDR1 as DFQATT and CDR2 as SNEGSKA (reference sequence). Trimming shortened V by 2 bases and J by 4 bases, and 20 bases separated the two germline ends. For the CDR3, the DNA is TGCAGTGCTAGAATAGGATTTAGGGGCTTAGGCACTGAAGCTTTCTTT. Translation: CSARIGFRGLGTEAFF.

This chain connects TRBV20-1 to TRBJ2-1; 8 bases align to TRBD2. There are 15 residues in the CDR3. The ends lost 5 bases at V and 4 bases at J; junction bases unmatched: 10. Germline CDR1 is DFQATT and CDR2 is SNEGSKA (reference sequence). The CDR3 bases are TGCAGTGCTCTCCGGAGCCAGCGGGGGTACAATGAGCAGTTCTTC. Protein sequence: CSALRSQRGYNEQFF.

This clonotype was seen more than once but under ten times. The chain is built from TRBV24-1 and TRBJ2-3; D not resolved. CDR1 is KGHDR and CDR2 is SFDVKD in the germline V gene. Trimming removed 3 bases from V and 1 base from J, with 7 bases in between. CDR3 length: 14 residues. The CDR3 sequence: CATSDPRGTDTQYF. The CDR3 DNA reads TGTGCCACCAGTGATCCCCGGGGCACAGATACGCAGTATTTT.

This chain links TRBV5-5 with TRBJ2-2; no firm D call. Germline CDR1 and CDR2: SGHKS and YYEKEE (reference sequence). The CDR3 extends over 14 amino acids. The V and J ends lost 0 bases and 8 bases respectively, with 11 bases between them. DNA of the CDR3: TGTGCCAGCAGCTTGGCCGTTCGGCTGGGGGAGCTGTTTTTT. Encoded protein: CASSLAVRLGELFF. Full variable domain (outside the CDR3, taken from reference TRBV5-5 and TRBJ2-2): DAGVTQSPTHLIKTRGQQVTLRCSPISGHKSVSWYQQVLGQGPQFIFQYYEKEERGRGNFPDRFSARQFPNYSSELNVNALLLGDSALYLCASSLAVRLGELFFGEGSRLTVL.

The rearrangement links TRBV7-6 to TRBJ1-6; a weak D match, TRBD1 (5 bases). CDR3 size: 17 residues. V lost 1 base, J lost 7 bases, and 17 bases lay in between. Germline V gives CDR1 SGHVS, CDR2 FNYEAQ. The CDR3 loop reads CASSLGRLGLGNSPLHF. The CDR3 DNA follows: TGTGCCAGCAGCTTAGGGCGGCTGGGGCTGGGAAATTCACCCCTCCACTTT.

The table lists this clonotype with a few counts. CDR3 sequence: CATSAFYNEQFF. The CDR3 bases are TGTGCCACCAGTGCTTTTTACAATGAGCAGTTCTTC. This chain uses TRBV24-1 with TRBJ2-1; D not resolved. CDR1 is KGHDR, CDR2 SFDVKD, per germline. The CDR3 covers 12 residues. V was pared by 5 bases and J by 4 bases, with 5 bases between.

V is TRBV7-2 and J is TRBJ2-1; D remains ambiguous. Germline V gives CDR1 SGHTA, CDR2 FQGNSA. CDR3 length: 15 amino acids. The ends were cut back, 5 bases at V and 6 bases at J, with 17 bases in the middle. The CDR3 DNA sequence: TGTGCCAGCAGCCCACCCCCCGTGGCCAGCAATGAGCAGTTCTTC. It encodes CASSPPPVASNEQFF.

The rearrangement links TRBV4-1 to TRBJ1-6; 7 bases line up with TRBD1. This CDR3 region has 16 residues. Germline CDR1 is MGHRA and CDR2 is YSYEKL. After removal of 0 bases from V and 6 bases from J, the junction contained 5 bases not matched to a gene. This CDR3 is CASSQDPTGRNSPLHF. As DNA, the CDR3 is TGCGCCAGCAGCCAAGATCCGACAGGGCGTAATTCACCCCTCCACTTT.

This chain uses TRBV20-1 with TRBJ1-3; a weak D match, TRBD1 (6 bases). The CDR3 contains 15 residues. The V end lost 0 bases, the J end lost 3 bases, and 12 bases lay between the germline ends. The V gene's germline CDR1 is DFQATT and CDR2 SNEGSKA (reference sequence). In DNA, the CDR3 is TGCAGTGCTAGAGATGCAGGGGCTTTTGGAAACACCATATATTTT. Its translation: CSARDAGAFGNTIYF.

The chain joins TRBV2 to TRBJ1-1; D is ambiguous. Trimming took off 4 bases at V and 3 bases at J, with 12 bases between the two ends. Germline V gene data show CDR1 as SNHLY and CDR2 as FYNNEI. CDR3 size: 14 residues. CDR3 DNA: TGTGCCAGCAGTGTAGGGCGGCGGGACACTGAAGCTTTCTTT. Translating gives CASSVGRRDTEAFF.

This clonotype has more than one count but fewer than ten. The chain couples TRBV4-3 to TRBJ1-1, with 7 bases aligning to TRBD1. CDR1 and CDR2 (germline): LGHNA, YSLEER. Unmatched junction bases numbered 8, after V lost 6 bases and J lost 4 bases. This CDR3 has 14 amino acids. In DNA, the CDR3 is TGCGCCAGCAGGATAGAGGGGGCGAGCACTGAAGCTTTCTTT. It yields the protein CASRIEGASTEAFF.

This clonotype was observed a handful of times. The chain has TRBV7-3 and TRBJ2-3; D assignment may be TRBD1 or TRBD2 (5 bases each). The length of the CDR3 is 15 residues. Trimming left V 5 bases short and J 7 bases short, with 19 bases between. Germline-derived CDR1 and CDR2 are SGHTA and FQGTGA. The CDR3 reads CASSPGTAGLYTQYF. DNA for the CDR3: TGTGCCAGCAGCCCTGGGACCGCGGGCTTGTATACGCAGTATTTT.

The chain recombines TRBV27 with TRBJ2-5; unclear D gene. V gave up 3 bases and J gave up 5 bases, with 13 bases separating them. Per germline, CDR1 MNHEY and CDR2 SMNVEV (reference sequence). This CDR3 spans 14 amino acids. The CDR3 region is CASSFTSVEETQYF. The CDR3, as DNA: TGTGCCAGCAGTTTCACGTCCGTTGAGGAGACCCAGTACTTC.

The V and J genes are TRBV12-3 or TRBV12-4 and TRBJ1-2; 9 bases match TRBD1. Trimming at V came to 6 bases and at J to 6 bases, leaving 5 bases not matched to a gene. The CDR3 contains 13 residues. The CDR3 reads CASRPGQGNGYTF. CDR3 bases: TGTGCCAGCAGACCGGGACAGGGCAATGGCTACACCTTC.

This chain joins TRBV6-6 and TRBJ1-6, with 7 bases aligning to TRBD1. There are 16 residues in the CDR3. Per germline, CDR1 MNHNY and CDR2 SVGAGI (reference sequence). V was clipped by 5 bases and J by 3 bases; unmatched bases: 7. In nucleotides, the CDR3 is TGTGCCAGCAGTCCTCGGACAGGAAACTATAATTCACCCCTCCACTTT. Its protein product is CASSPRTGNYNSPLHF.